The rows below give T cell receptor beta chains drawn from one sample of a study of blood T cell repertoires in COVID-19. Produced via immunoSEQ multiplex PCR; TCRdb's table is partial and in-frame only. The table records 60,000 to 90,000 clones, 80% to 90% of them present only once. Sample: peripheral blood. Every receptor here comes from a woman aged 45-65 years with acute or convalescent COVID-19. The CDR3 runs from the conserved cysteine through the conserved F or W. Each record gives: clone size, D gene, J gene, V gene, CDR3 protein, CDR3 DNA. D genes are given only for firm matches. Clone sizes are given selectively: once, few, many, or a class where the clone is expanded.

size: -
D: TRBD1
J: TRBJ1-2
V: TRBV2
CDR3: CASSSLQGARYGYTF
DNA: TGTGCCAGCAGCTCCTTACAGGGGGCTAGATATGGCTACACCTTC

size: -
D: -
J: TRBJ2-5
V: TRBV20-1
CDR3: CSASSVVRGQETQYF
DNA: TGCAGTGCTAGTTCGGTAGTACGCGGGCAAGAGACCCAGTACTTC

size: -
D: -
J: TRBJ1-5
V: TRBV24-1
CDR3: CATSDGARHQPQHF
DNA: TGTGCCACCAGTGATGGGGCGAGGCATCAGCCCCAGCATTTT

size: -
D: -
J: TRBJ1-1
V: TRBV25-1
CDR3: CASSETRGGARPEAFF
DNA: TGTGCCAGCAGTGAAACCCGGGGGGGGGCAAGGCCTGAAGCTTTCTTT

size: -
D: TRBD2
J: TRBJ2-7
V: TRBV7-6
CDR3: CASSFGGAAYEQYF
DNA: TGTGCCAGCAGCTTCGGGGGGGCTGCCTACGAGCAGTACTTC

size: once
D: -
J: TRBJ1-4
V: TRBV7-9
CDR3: CASSLGLSGDLNEKLFF
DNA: TGTGCCAGCAGCTTAGGTCTTTCAGGGGACCTTAATGAAAAACTGTTTTTT

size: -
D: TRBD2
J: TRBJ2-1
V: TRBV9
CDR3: CASSVALAGGVEQFF
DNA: TGTGCCAGCAGCGTAGCGCTAGCGGGGGGAGTTGAGCAGTTCTTC

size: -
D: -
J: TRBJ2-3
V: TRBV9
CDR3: CASSPSGGMQSTDTQYF
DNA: TGTGCCAGCAGCCCATCAGGGGGGATGCAGAGCACAGATACGCAGTATTTT

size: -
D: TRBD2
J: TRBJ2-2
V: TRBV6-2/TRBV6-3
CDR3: CASSYTSGVNTGELFF
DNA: TGTGCCAGCAGTTACACTAGCGGGGTGAACACCGGGGAGCTGTTTTTT

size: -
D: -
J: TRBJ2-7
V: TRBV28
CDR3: CASAGLDSYEQYF
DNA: TGTGCCAGCGCGGGCCTTGACTCCTACGAGCAGTACTTC

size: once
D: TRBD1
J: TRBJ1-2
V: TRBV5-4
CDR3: CASSLDRYGYTF
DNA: TGTGCCAGCAGCCTGGACAGGTATGGCTACACCTTC

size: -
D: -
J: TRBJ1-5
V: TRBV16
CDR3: CASSPPYQPQHF
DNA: TGTGCCAGCAGCCCCCCTTATCAGCCCCAGCATTTT

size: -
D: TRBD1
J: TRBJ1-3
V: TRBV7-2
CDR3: CASSFQQGARGNTIYF
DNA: TGTGCCAGCAGCTTCCAACAGGGGGCGCGAGGAAACACCATATATTTT

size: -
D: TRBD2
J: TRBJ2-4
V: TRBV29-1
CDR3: CSVETGGAKNIQYF
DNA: TGCAGCGTTGAAACCGGGGGGGCCAAAAACATTCAGTACTTC

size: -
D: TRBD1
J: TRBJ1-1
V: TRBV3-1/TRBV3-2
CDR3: CASRSSGTGAFF
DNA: TGTGCCAGCAGGTCCTCCGGGACAGGAGCTTTCTTT

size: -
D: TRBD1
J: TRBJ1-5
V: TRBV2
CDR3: CASHRGNQPQHF
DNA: TGTGCCAGTCACAGGGGGAATCAGCCCCAGCATTTT

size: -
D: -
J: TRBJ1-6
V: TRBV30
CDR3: CAWIQGTSPLHF
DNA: TGTGCCTGGATACAGGGTACTTCACCCCTCCACTTT

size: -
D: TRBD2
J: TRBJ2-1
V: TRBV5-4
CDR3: CASSPTGGHGFNEQFF
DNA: TGTGCCAGCAGCCCAACGGGGGGGCATGGTTTCAATGAGCAGTTCTTC

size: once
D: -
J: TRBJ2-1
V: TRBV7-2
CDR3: CASTSGVVYNEQFF
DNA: TGTGCCAGCACCTCGGGGGTTGTGTACAATGAGCAGTTCTTC

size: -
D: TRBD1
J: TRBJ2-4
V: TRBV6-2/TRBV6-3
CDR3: CASSYPGQGALGDKNIQYF
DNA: TGTGCCAGCAGTTACCCGGGACAGGGGGCCTTAGGAGACAAAAACATTCAGTACTTC